Each of the 22 T cell receptor beta chains below was sequenced from the same sample in a study of T cell responses to AZD1222 COVID-19 vaccine. Profiling relied on immunoSEQ multiplex PCR, and the TCRdb table lists in-frame clones only, not all of them. This table has over 150,000 clones, roughly 90% appearing once. The specimen comprised peripheral blood, sampled 28 days after the second AZD1222 dose. All receptors come from an adult who received the AZD1222 COVID-19 vaccine.

CDR3 nucleotide sequence: TGTGCCATCATGGGGCTCGGGGACGAGCAGTACTTC. Protein sequence: CAIMGLGDEQYF. The chain recombines TRBV10-3 with TRBJ2-7; D might be TRBD1 or TRBD2, each matching 5 bases. The CDR3 is 12 amino acids. CDR1 ENHRY and CDR2 SYGVKD come from the germline V gene. Trimming cost V 7 bases and J 5 bases, with 12 bases left between them.

The genes are TRBV3-1 (or the pseudogene TRBV3-2) and TRBJ2-4, with TRBD1 matching over 9 bases. J was trimmed by 2 bases and V by 4 bases; bases with no gene match: 3. Germline V CDR1 and CDR2: LGHDT, YNNKEL (reference sequence). This CDR3 comprises 15 residues. The CDR3 DNA reads TGTGCCAGCAGCCCGGACAGGGGAACCAAAAACATTCAGTACTTC. This codes for CASSPDRGTKNIQYF.

V is TRBV5-1 and J is TRBJ2-2; D perhaps matches TRBD2 (5 bases). CDR1 and CDR2 (germline): SGHRS, YFSETQ. V gave up 3 bases and J gave up 6 bases, with 18 bases separating them. CDR3 length equals 16 residues. The CDR3 sequence is CASSSVITGLAGELFF. For the CDR3, the DNA is TGCGCCAGCAGCTCCGTCATCACTGGACTGGCCGGGGAGCTGTTTTTT. Combining the CDR3 with reference TRBV5-1 and TRBJ2-2 gives the whole variable domain KAGVTQTPRYLIKTRGQQVTLSCSPISGHRSVSWYQQTPGQGLQFLFEYFSETQRNKGNFPGRFSGRQFSNSRSEMNVSTLELGDSALYLCASSSVITGLAGELFFGEGSRLTVL.

This clone has just a few counts. The chain joins TRBV20-1 to TRBJ2-3, with TRBD2 as a possible D gene (6 bases). Germline values: CDR1 DFQATT, CDR2 SNEGSKA (reference sequence). Trimming shortened V by 3 bases and J by 2 bases, and 24 bases separated the two germline ends. This CDR3 is built from 18 residues. This CDR3 reads CSASAMDTEAGNTDTQYF. Here the CDR3 DNA reads TGCAGTGCTAGTGCTATGGATACCGAGGCGGGGAACACAGATACGCAGTATTTT.

In its sample, this clone was seen a few times. This rearrangement joins TRBV5-6 to TRBJ1-2; D may be TRBD1 (6 bases). The CDR3 totals 14 residues. CDR1 is SGHDT, CDR2 YYEEEE, per germline. V lost 5 bases to trimming and J lost 6 bases, with 17 bases between them. The CDR3 DNA sequence: TGTGCCAGCAGTCTACAGGGTCCGAGGCATGGCTACACCTTC. Translated, it gives CASSLQGPRHGYTF.

The chain uses TRBV9 and TRBJ2-7; a weak D match, TRBD2 (5 bases). The V gene lost 3 bases and the J gene lost 9 bases, with 25 bases spanning the gap. The germline CDR1 and CDR2 sequences are SGDLS and YYNGEE. The CDR3 is made up of 16 amino acids. The CDR3 spells CASSDARTGGNLRQYF. In DNA, the CDR3 is TGTGCCAGCAGCGATGCCCGGACTGGTGGGAATTTACGGCAGTACTTC.

The V and J genes are TRBV5-1 and TRBJ1-1; D is unresolved. Between the trimmed V and J ends, which lost 0 bases and 4 bases, there was a span of 7 bases. In germline, CDR1 is SGHRS, CDR2 YFSETQ. The CDR3 spans 13 residues. The CDR3 is CASSLGAGTEAFF. CDR3 nucleotides: TGCGCCAGCAGCTTGGGGGCGGGCACTGAAGCTTTCTTT. Full variable domain (remainder filled in from reference TRBV5-1 and TRBJ1-1): KAGVTQTPRYLIKTRGQQVTLSCSPISGHRSVSWYQQTPGQGLQFLFEYFSETQRNKGNFPGRFSGRQFSNSRSEMNVSTLELGDSALYLCASSLGAGTEAFFGQGTRLTVV.

V usage is TRBV4-1 and J usage is TRBJ1-5, with a weak D call TRBD1 (6 bases). The CDR3 loop spans 16 amino acids. V dropped 1 base and J dropped 1 base, with 11 bases sitting between them. From germline, CDR1 is MGHRA and CDR2 YSYEKL. CDR3 bases: TGCGCCAGCAGCCAAGGGGGGCTTTTGAGCAATCAGCCCCAGCATTTT. This encodes CASSQGGLLSNQPQHF.

V is TRBV11-2 and J is TRBJ2-1, with 11 bases lining up with TRBD2. V lost 5 bases to trimming and J lost 5 bases; unmatched junction nucleotides: 11. CDR1 SGHAT and CDR2 FQNNGV come from the germline V gene. CDR3 length: 17 amino acids. The CDR3 sequence is CASSQSVLAGANNEQFF. The CDR3 region has the DNA TGTGCCAGCAGCCAGTCCGTACTAGCGGGGGCGAACAATGAGCAGTTCTTC.

The rearrangement joins TRBV12-5 to TRBJ2-7; no firm D call. Per the germline V gene, CDR1 is LGHNT and CDR2 is FRNRAP. This CDR3 is 17 amino acids long. Trimming pared 1 base from V and 9 bases from J, leaving 25 bases between. The CDR3 reads CASGLALPSGRPEGQYF. CDR3 bases: TGTGCTAGTGGTTTGGCACTCCCCTCCGGTCGCCCCGAAGGGCAGTACTTC.

The chain recombines TRBV5-1 with TRBJ1-3; no definite D call. This CDR3 spans 13 amino acids. Trimming removed 3 bases from V and 4 bases from J, with 8 bases in between. Germline V gives CDR1 SGHRS, CDR2 YFSETQ. DNA of the CDR3: TGCGCCAGCAGCTCCCAGGACGGAAACACCATATATTTT. Translated: CASSSQDGNTIYF.

The chain recombines TRBV5-5 with TRBJ1-1; D gene ambiguous. The CDR3 covers 14 residues. The germline V gene encodes CDR1 SGHKS and CDR2 YYEKEE (reference sequence). The V end lost 1 base, the J end lost 2 bases, and 9 bases lay between the germline ends. DNA of the CDR3: TGTGCCAGCAGCTTGACCTTTATTAACACTGAAGCTTTCTTT. Amino acids: CASSLTFINTEAFF. The variable domain in full, completed from reference TRBV5-5 and TRBJ1-1, reads DAGVTQSPTHLIKTRGQQVTLRCSPISGHKSVSWYQQVLGQGPQFIFQYYEKEERGRGNFPDRFSARQFPNYSSELNVNALLLGDSALYLCASSLTFINTEAFFGQGTRLTVV.

The chain has TRBV5-6 and TRBJ2-7; unclear D gene. This CDR3 region has 14 residues. Germline V CDR1 and CDR2: SGHDT, YYEEEE. V shed 4 bases and J shed 0 bases, with 11 bases lying between them. CDR3 sequence (DNA): TGTGCCAGCAGCGCGTCTCCGAGCTCCTACGAGCAGTACTTC. Amino acid sequence: CASSASPSSYEQYF.

V gene TRBV30 combines with J gene TRBJ1-5; no reliable D call. The CDR3 is 15 residues long. Germline V gives CDR1 GTSNPN, CDR2 SVGIG (reference sequence). The V end was cut by 0 bases, the J end by 0 bases, with 9 bases between. The CDR3 nucleotides read TGTGCCTGGAGTGTACACGTCAATAGCAATCAGCCCCAGCATTTT. This gives the protein CAWSVHVNSNQPQHF.

J is TRBJ1-2 and V is TRBV6-2 or TRBV6-3; D is undetermined. CDR3 length: 14 residues. The germline V gene encodes CDR1 MNHEY and CDR2 SVGEGT. Trimming stripped 4 bases from V and 2 bases from J, with 11 bases between. CDR3 protein: CASSSPSGNYGYTF. In DNA, the CDR3 is TGTGCCAGCAGTTCCCCGTCCGGAAACTATGGCTACACCTTC.

The chain joins TRBV19 to TRBJ1-5; 7 bases fit TRBD1. Germline V gene data show CDR1 as LNHDA and CDR2 as SQIVND (reference sequence). Unmatched junction bases numbered 4, after V lost 3 bases and J lost 2 bases. This CDR3 is built from 15 residues. The CDR3 is CASSIAGGRNQPQHF. As DNA, the CDR3 is TGTGCCAGTAGTATTGCAGGGGGTCGCAATCAGCCCCAGCATTTT.

The chain recombines TRBV6-5 with TRBJ1-6, with TRBD1 matching over 9 bases. After removal of 4 bases from V and 10 bases from J, the junction contained 11 bases not matched to a gene. CDR3 size: 16 residues. The germline V gene encodes CDR1 MNHEY and CDR2 SVGAGI. CDR3 in amino acids: CASSSNRGRKFSPLHF. CDR3 nucleotides: TGTGCCAGCAGTTCAAACAGGGGGCGCAAATTCTCACCCCTCCACTTT.

V gene TRBV4-1 combines with J gene TRBJ2-3, with D maybe TRBD2 (6 bases). The CDR3 totals 16 residues. The V end lost 2 bases, the J end lost 3 bases, and 15 bases lay between the germline ends. Germline CDR1 is MGHRA and CDR2 is YSYEKL. CDR3 in DNA: TGCGCCAGCAGCCAACCTAGACTAGGCGGGACAGATACGCAGTATTTT. Amino acids: CASSQPRLGGTDTQYF.

The chain uses TRBV12-5 and TRBJ2-5; D is perhaps TRBD1 or TRBD2 (6 bases each). CDR1 and CDR2 from the germline V gene are LGHNT and FRNRAP. The CDR3 extends over 16 amino acids. The germline V and J ends were trimmed by 6 bases and 1 base, with 18 bases remaining between them. The CDR3 DNA reads TGTGCTAGTGGCCCGAGGGGGGCAAACGTCCAAGAGACCCAGTACTTC. Its translation: CASGPRGANVQETQYF. Full variable domain (remainder filled in from reference TRBV12-5 and TRBJ2-5): DARVTQTPRHKVTEMGQEVTMRCQPILGHNTVFWYRQTMMQGLELLAYFRNRAPLDDSGMPKDRFSAEMPDATLATLKIQPSEPRDSAVYFCASGPRGANVQETQYFGPGTRLLVL.

This clone was seen a few times. J is TRBJ2-1 and V is TRBV2, with 8 bases fitting TRBD2. This CDR3 contains 16 residues. Unmatched junction bases numbered 14, after V lost 7 bases and J lost 6 bases. Germline V lookup: CDR1 SNHLY, CDR2 FYNNEI. In DNA form, the CDR3 reads TGTGCCAGCATCAGATGGGCGGGGGGACTTGCCAATGAGCAGTTCTTC. It specifies CASIRWAGGLANEQFF.

V is TRBV11-2 and J is TRBJ2-2; tentatively, D is TRBD1 (6 bases). The V end lost 3 bases, the J end lost 6 bases, and 17 bases lay between the germline ends. Germline CDR1 and CDR2: SGHAT and FQNNGV. CDR3 size: 16 residues. The CDR3 region is CASSFNGGQLSGELFF. The CDR3 bases are TGTGCCAGCAGCTTTAATGGTGGACAGCTCTCCGGGGAGCTGTTTTTT.

The chain recombines TRBV6-1 with TRBJ1-1; D ambiguous. This CDR3 region has 15 residues. V lost 1 base to trimming and J lost 4 bases, with 13 bases between them. Germline lookup yields CDR1 MNHNS and CDR2 SASEGT. In DNA, the CDR3 is TGTGCCAGCAGTGAAGGGTTCGGGAGGAGCACTGAAGCTTTCTTT. As protein: CASSEGFGRSTEAFF.